The TCR beta chain described here comes from a study of T cell repertoires in cytomegalovirus infection. Study-wide background: Public signatures in TCR beta pointed to CMV infection and matching HLA type.

The sample holds many counts of this clonotype. TCRdb called the reads again in MiXCR, with one record for every CDR3 protein. Among fewer than 550,000 distinct CDR3 sequences, about 30% were seen once, and the ten largest hold around 13%. Germline V gene data show CDR1 as SGHVS and CDR2 as FQNEAQ. The V gene end was trimmed by 6 bases and the J gene end by 6 bases; junction bases not matched to a gene: 8. This CDR3 contains 15 residues. Input material: PBMCs. This TCR came from a human donor in good health (CMV status not recorded). Some clones in this sample may be carry-over from other donors' samples. V is TRBV7-8 and J is TRBJ2-7, with TRBD2 matching 13 bases. The CDR3: CASRTTSGRAGEQYV. The CDR3 nucleotides read TGTGCCAGCAGAACAACTAGCGGGAGGGCCGGCGAGCAGTACGTC.